The 20 T cell receptor beta chains in this list originate from one sample, sequenced in a study of shared clonotypes between healthy human individuals. Profiled with immunoSEQ multiplex PCR; TCRdb holds only in-frame clones, not every one. Of about 2,100,000 clones in the sample, under 95% were seen once. Terminally differentiated effector memory CD45RA+ cells were excluded from the naive CD8 cells, which were CD45RO-negative and positively selected for CCR7. Sequenced: naive CD8+ T cells from PBMCs. These receptors were obtained from a man aged 18 to 30 in good health. Some clones in this sample may be carry-over from other donors' samples.

This rearrangement joins TRBV4-3 to TRBJ2-5; 7 bases map to TRBD2. The end of the DNA fits TRBJ2-7 better, so the J call may be wrong. The V gene's germline CDR1 is LGHNA and CDR2 YSLEER. CDR3 length equals 17 residues. The DNA for the CDR3 is TGCGCCAGCAGCCAAGGACTCGAGGGACTAAGCTCCTACGAGCAGTACTTC. Translation gives CASSQGLEGLSSYEQYF.

Written as DNA, the CDR3 is TGTGCCTCTGAGCGCGCAAAATGGGACAATGAGCAGTTCTTC. Translation: CASERAKWDNEQFF. V gene TRBV30 combines with J gene TRBJ2-1; D is uncertain. V dropped 7 bases and J dropped 5 bases, with 18 bases sitting between them. The CDR3 sequence is 14 residues long. CDR1 GTSNPN and CDR2 SVGIG come from the germline V gene (reference sequence).

The chain uses TRBV28 and TRBJ2-1; 9 bases align to TRBD2. Looked up from germline, CDR1 is MDHEN and CDR2 is SYDVKM. J was trimmed by 4 bases and V by 2 bases; bases with no gene match: 6. This CDR3 region has 16 residues. The CDR3 DNA sequence: TGTGCCAGCAGTTTACCGACTAGCGGACTTTACAATGAGCAGTTCTTC. Its protein is CASSLPTSGLYNEQFF.

This clone was found once. The rearrangement links TRBV28 to TRBJ2-7; possibly TRBD2 for D (7 bases). CDR1 is MDHEN and CDR2 is SYDVKM in the germline V gene. V lost 5 bases and J lost 6, with 14 bases in between. The CDR3 sequence is 13 residues long. CDR3 sequence (DNA): TGTGCCAGCAGTCTCCGGGGGGCTGGCGAGCAGTACTTC. Translated: CASSLRGAGEQYF.

In the case of this clone: Since a much larger clone is just one base distant, this may be a read error. The CDR3 DNA sequence: TGTGCCAGCAGATTAGCCTACGAGCAGTACTTC. Its protein product is CASRLAYEQYF. V gene TRBV6-1 combines with J gene TRBJ2-7; D gene ambiguous. Trimming pared 6 bases from V and 2 bases from J, leaving 5 bases between. Per germline, CDR1 MNHNS and CDR2 SASEGT. The CDR3 spans 11 residues.

The chain uses TRBV28 and TRBJ1-3; D is undetermined. CDR3 size: 15 residues. Trimming removed 3 bases from V and 4 bases from J, with 13 bases in between. CDR1 is MDHEN and CDR2 is SYDVKM in the germline V gene. The CDR3 coding sequence is TGTGCCAGCAGTTTTCAGATGTATCTGGGAAACACCATATATTTT. Its protein is CASSFQMYLGNTIYF.

The genes are TRBV27 and TRBJ1-2; possibly TRBD1 for D (6 bases). The CDR3 totals 15 residues. Deletions cut 2 bases from V and 4 bases from J, with 14 bases between. CDR1 is MNHEY, CDR2 SMNVEV, per germline (reference sequence). CDR3 sequence: CASSLMVGGGYGYTF. CDR3 nucleotide sequence: TGTGCCAGCAGTTTAATGGTAGGAGGGGGCTATGGCTACACCTTC.

In this sample, this clone turned up a few times. V is TRBV30 and J is TRBJ1-1; D might be TRBD1 (6 bases). V lost 2 bases and J lost 1, with 8 bases in between. The germline CDR1 and CDR2 sequences are GTSNPN and SVGIG (reference sequence). The CDR3 runs to 13 residues. The CDR3 sequence: CAWSQTGNTEAFF. In nucleotides, the CDR3 is TGTGCCTGGAGTCAGACAGGGAACACTGAAGCTTTCTTT.

The gene calls are TRBV10-3 and TRBJ2-5, with a weak D call TRBD1 (5 bases). Trimming stripped 2 bases from V and 4 bases from J, with 11 bases between. This CDR3 is 14 amino acids long. CDR1 is ENHRY and CDR2 is SYGVKD in the germline V gene. CDR3 in amino acids: CAISEGAYVETQYF. The CDR3 DNA reads as TGTGCCATCAGTGAGGGGGCATATGTAGAGACCCAGTACTTC.

The rearrangement uses TRBV27 and TRBJ1-2; the D is unclear. Germline assignment: CDR1 MNHEY and CDR2 SMNVEV (reference sequence). The CDR3 is 13 residues long. V lost 5 bases and J lost 3, with 10 bases in between. The CDR3 is CASSDLLDYGYTF. The CDR3 DNA reads TGTGCCAGCAGTGATCTACTTGACTATGGCTACACCTTC.

In regard to this clone: This same CDR3 is encoded by further DNA sequences in the sample. The CDR3, as DNA: TGTGCCAGCAGCTTAATTGGTGGCACAGATACGCAGTATTTT. Translating gives CASSLIGGTDTQYF. The gene calls are TRBV7-3 and TRBJ2-3; D gene unclear. V gave up 1 base and J gave up 1 base, with 6 bases separating them. The CDR3 consists of 14 residues. Germline V gives CDR1 SGHTA, CDR2 FQGTGA.

The chain links TRBV15 to TRBJ1-2; the D is unclear. Per germline, CDR1 LNHNV and CDR2 YYDKDF (reference sequence). V was cut by 0 bases and J by 1 base, with 18 bases left in between. This CDR3 comprises 18 residues. CDR3 sequence reads: CATSRETTTLGLNYGYTF. The CDR3 DNA reads TGTGCCACCAGCAGAGAAACGACAACGCTTGGCCTTAACTATGGCTACACCTTC.

The gene calls are TRBV9 and TRBJ1-2; no clear D gene. In germline, CDR1 is SGDLS, CDR2 YYNGEE. Trimming stripped 3 bases from V and 4 bases from J, with 7 bases between. This CDR3 spans 12 amino acids. CDR3 amino acids: CASSGGAYGYTF. The CDR3 DNA reads as TGTGCCAGCAGCGGCGGAGCCTATGGCTACACCTTC.

The chain links TRBV7-9 to TRBJ2-1; 7 bases are a match to TRBD1. Germline values: CDR1 SEHNR, CDR2 FQNEAQ (reference sequence). This CDR3 region has 14 residues. Trimming took 5 bases from V and 5 from J; bases not matched to a gene: 6. The DNA for the CDR3 is TGTGCCAGCAGCCCAGGGACAGTCAACAATGAGCAGTTCTTC. Its protein is CASSPGTVNNEQFF.

The chain employs TRBV28 and TRBJ1-5, with D uncertain. CDR3 length: 15 residues. Trimming took 3 bases from V and 2 from J, leaving 11 bases between them. Germline assignment: CDR1 MDHEN and CDR2 SYDVKM. The CDR3 coding sequence is TGTGCCAGCAGTTTCACAGCTCGGGGCAATCAGCCCCAGCATTTT. It is translated as CASSFTARGNQPQHF.

V and J are TRBV4-3 and TRBJ1-2, with 7 positions matching TRBD1. This CDR3 comprises 15 residues. Germline V CDR1 and CDR2: LGHNA, YSLEER. Trimming took 2 bases from V and 4 from J; bases not matched to a gene: 7. The CDR3 protein is CASSQPSTGPYGYTF. The CDR3, as DNA: TGCGCCAGCAGCCAACCTTCGACAGGGCCCTATGGCTACACCTTC.

The rearrangement joins TRBV28 to TRBJ1-3; no clear D. CDR1 and CDR2 (germline): MDHEN, SYDVKM. V was clipped by 5 bases and J by 0 bases, with 5 bases between them. The CDR3 has 13 residues. CDR3 sequence reads: CASSVGSGNTIYF. In DNA form, the CDR3 reads TGTGCCAGCAGTGTAGGCTCTGGAAACACCATATATTTT.

The chain joins TRBV7-9 to TRBJ1-2; D is perhaps TRBD1 (6 bases). V was cut by 3 bases and J by 7 bases, with 12 bases left in between. CDR3 length equals 13 residues. Germline V gene lookup returns CDR1 SEHNR and CDR2 FQNEAQ (reference sequence). CDR3 in amino acids: CASSLGYRAGYTF. The CDR3 DNA reads TGTGCCAGCAGCTTGGGATACAGGGCTGGCTACACCTTC.

The rearrangement joins TRBV19 to TRBJ1-3; weak D call: TRBD1 (6 bases). V was pared by 7 bases and J by 0 bases, with 10 bases between. Germline V CDR1 and CDR2: LNHDA, SQIVND (reference sequence). The CDR3 loop spans 14 amino acids. As DNA, the CDR3 is TGTGCCAGTAAAGGACAGAGCTCTGGAAACACCATATATTTT. Amino acids: CASKGQSSGNTIYF.

The chain is built from TRBV6-1 and TRBJ2-7, with D maybe TRBD1 (6 bases). The CDR3 is made up of 14 amino acids. V dropped 4 bases and J dropped 2 bases, with 12 bases sitting between them. Germline CDR1 MNHNS, CDR2 SASEGT. Here the CDR3 reads CASSASRGAYEQYF. The CDR3 nucleotides read TGTGCCAGCAGTGCATCCAGGGGAGCCTACGAGCAGTACTTC.